What follows is one T cell receptor (beta chain) and its context. Its matching antigen is unknown. TCRdb keeps only in-frame clones here, not all; method: immunoSEQ multiplex PCR. This sample has 50,000 to 65,000 clones, with 86% found just once. The source of the sample is a study of a mutant IDH1 vaccine in newly diagnosed glioma. Per germline, CDR1 SGHVS and CDR2 FQNEAQ. V lost 8 bases to trimming and J lost 5 bases; unmatched junction nucleotides: 11. The CDR3 is made up of 15 amino acids. Time point indicated: week 35, safety follow-up. The study gave 300 ug of mutant IDH1 20-mer peptide per vaccine dose, with topical imiquimod.

Sequenced material: PBMCs, taken from a glioma patient whose treatment included an IDH1 peptide vaccine. The gene calls are TRBV7-8 and TRBJ2-1, with 8 bases that match TRBD2. This clonotype was obtained from a man aged 40-49 years with glioma. CDR3 region: CASPAEGLGDNEQFF. DNA for the CDR3: TGTGCCAGCCCGGCTGAGGGACTAGGGGACAATGAGCAGTTCTTC.